In its sample, the clone carrying this T cell receptor beta chain was seen a few times. The data are from a study of blood T cells in healthy people across ages. The CDR3 is made up of 11 amino acids. The germline V gene encodes CDR1 KGHDR and CDR2 SFDVKD. Then a second PCR, running roughly 7 to 11 cycles, was carried out with a sample-barcoded 5' primer and a J-beta primer mix. Each CDR3 protein gets one entry after TCRdb re-called the 5' RACE reads with MiXCR. The data hold 380,000 or so distinct CDR3 sequences, with more than 45% observed a single time. The sample taken for sequencing was blood. The rearrangement joins TRBV24-1 to TRBJ2-4; D unresolved. Gene TRBJ2-7 matches the end of the DNA better, so the J call may be wrong. This receptor was taken from a man in his sixties in good health. The CDR3 DNA follows: TGTGCCACCAGCGCCGGTGGCGAGCAGTACTTC. It codes for CATSAGGEQYF.